This T cell receptor gamma chain originates from a study of Vδ1+ human thymocytes. Per the germline V gene, CDR1 is EGSNGY and CDR2 is YDSYNSKV. This CDR3 contains 14 residues. V dropped 0 bases and J dropped 8; count of bases not matched to a gene: 10. RNA was extracted from the cells and then reverse transcribed. Multiplex PCR used pooled V-gene forward primers and a constant-region reverse primer to amplify CDR3s. TCRdb processed the multiplex PCR reads again with the CATT caller. The sample lists tens of thousands of gamma-chain clones, 20% to 25% occurring once. Study findings and constraints: Thymic TRG and TRD repertoires appeared highly polyclonal, with Gaussian CDR3 length distributions.

Points on this clone: The antigen is unknown.

Sorted Vdelta1+ thymocytes were roughly 96% to 99.6% pure. The TCR originated in a boy under two years old who had congenital heart surgery. This chain connects TRGV2 to TRGJ1 or TRGJ2. Input material: Vdelta1+ gamma-delta thymocytes from the thymus. The subset is: FACS-sorted CD3+ TCRalphabeta- TCRVdelta1+ TCRVdelta2- thymocytes. The CDR3 bases are TGTGCCACCTGGGACGGGCGGAGGTTAGATAAGAAACTCTTT. Protein: CATWDGRRLDKKLF.